This entry is about one T cell receptor (beta chain). Its antigen is unidentified. These data come from a study of T cell responses to AZD1222 COVID-19 vaccine. Study results and caveats: It should be noted that donors were predominantly white British and more often female, and clonal diversity was possibly underestimated.

The method was immunoSEQ multiplex PCR; TCRdb's version includes in-frame clones alone and lacks a portion of them. The sample gives around 95,000 clones, about 87% of which show up once; 4% to 4.5% is in the top ten. CDR1 and CDR2 (germline): LNHDA, SQIVND (reference sequence). This CDR3 spans 14 amino acids. Trimming pared 3 bases from V and 4 bases from J, leaving 12 bases between. The chain combines TRBV19 with TRBJ1-1, with a weak D call TRBD1 (5 bases). The sequencing used peripheral blood, collected on day 0 of MenACWY control vaccination. The origin of this receptor is an adult in good health. In nucleotides, the CDR3 is TGTGCCAGTAGTATCGGCAAAAGGGGCACTGAAGCTTTCTTT. It encodes CASSIGKRGTEAFF.